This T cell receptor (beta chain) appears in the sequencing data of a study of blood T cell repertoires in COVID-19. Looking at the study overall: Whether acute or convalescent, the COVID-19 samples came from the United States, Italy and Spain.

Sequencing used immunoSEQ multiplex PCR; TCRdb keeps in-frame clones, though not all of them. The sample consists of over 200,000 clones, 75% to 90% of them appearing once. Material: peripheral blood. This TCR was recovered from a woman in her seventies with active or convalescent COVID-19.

CDR3 amino acids: CASSPGSAPNTEAFF. The CDR3 region has the DNA TGTGCCAGCAGCCCCGGGAGCGCTCCGAACACTGAAGCTTTCTTT. The chain couples TRBV11-3 to TRBJ1-1; D remains unclear. The CDR3 has 15 residues. Germline CDR1 SGHNT, CDR2 YENEEA. Trimming removed 5 bases from V and 1 base from J, with 14 bases in between.